These 22 T cell receptor beta chains originate from one sample sequenced in a study of T cells expressing NK-cell markers. With the 5' RACE reads reprocessed, TCRdb shows one record per CDR3 protein and no DNA. Reported are 200,000 to 300,000 distinct CDR3 sequences; the ten largest clones contain roughly 4.2%. Sequencing was done on a sample of blood T cells: a sorted CD56 or NKG2C T cell subset, CD4+ or CD8+ T cells, or bulk PBMC T cells (not recorded which). The receptors derive from a woman between 18 and 69 years old in good health.

V and J are TRBV5-4 and TRBJ1-2; TCRdb gives TRBD1 as the D gene, but with no DNA this cannot be confirmed. Germline V gene lookup returns CDR1 SGHNT and CDR2 YYREEE (reference sequence). CDR3 length equals 14 residues. The CDR3 is CASSFQGKDYGYTF.

The V gene is TRBV29-1, the J gene TRBJ2-3. The CDR3 consists of 13 residues. Germline loops: CDR1 SQVTM, CDR2 ANQGSEA. The CDR3: CSVVWAGADTQYF.

The gene calls are TRBV18 and TRBJ1-4. The V gene's germline CDR1 is KGHSH and CDR2 LQKENI. The CDR3 sequence is 16 residues long. The CDR3 loop reads CASSPQSPPTNEKLFF.

The chain uses TRBV12-3 or TRBV12-4 and TRBJ2-7; absent DNA, TCRdb's TRBD1 call cannot be checked. The CDR3 runs 16 residues. The CDR3: CASSLAGTRGIYEQYF.

This rearrangement joins TRBV6-5 to TRBJ2-3. The CDR3 runs to 12 residues. Germline V gives CDR1 MNHEY, CDR2 SVGAGI. CDR3 region: CASSYSDDTQYF.

The chain recombines TRBV27 with TRBJ2-1; as DNA is missing, the TRBD1 call by TCRdb cannot be tested. Germline assignment: CDR1 MNHEY and CDR2 SMNVEV (reference sequence). The CDR3 extends over 13 amino acids. The CDR3 sequence is CASTQTGGDEQFF.

This rearrangement joins TRBV12-3 or TRBV12-4 to TRBJ1-1. CDR3 size: 17 residues. The CDR3 sequence is CASSLRPWGSGNTEAFF.

The chain carries TRBV20-1 and TRBJ2-2; TCRdb lists TRBD2, though no DNA is available to test this call. The germline V gene has CDR1 DFQATT and CDR2 SNEGSKA (reference sequence). CDR3 length: 15 amino acids. The CDR3: CSARRLGTNTGELFF.

The V call is TRBV19, the J call TRBJ2-1; TCRdb calls TRBD2, which cannot be checked without DNA. Germline V lookup: CDR1 LNHDA, CDR2 SQIVND (reference sequence). The CDR3 totals 15 residues. CDR3 protein: CASRRTSGSVGEQFF.

The chain is built from TRBV6-1 and TRBJ1-5; with no DNA, the TCRdb D assignment of TRBD1 cannot be verified. Germline V lookup: CDR1 MNHNS, CDR2 SASEGT. The CDR3 length is 15 residues. The CDR3 loop reads CASRPQGMSNQPQHF.

The chain recombines TRBV5-5 with TRBJ2-2; TCRdb outputs TRBD2, but without DNA this stays unchecked. Germline CDR1 and CDR2: SGHKS and YYEKEE (reference sequence). The CDR3 spans 15 residues. The CDR3 loop reads CASSPRADGTGELFF. Filled out from reference TRBV5-5 and TRBJ2-2, the complete variable domain reads DAGVTQSPTHLIKTRGQQVTLRCSPISGHKSVSWYQQVLGQGPQFIFQYYEKEERGRGNFPDRFSARQFPNYSSELNVNALLLGDSALYLCASSPRADGTGELFFGEGSRLTVL.

The chain links TRBV5-5 to TRBJ2-3; the D gene TCRdb calls, TRBD2, cannot be checked with no DNA. CDR3 length: 18 amino acids. The germline V gene encodes CDR1 SGHKS and CDR2 YYEKEE (reference sequence). The CDR3 region is CASSSYPASGGATDTQYF.

The J gene is TRBJ2-2, the V gene TRBV12-3 or TRBV12-4. The CDR3 is 15 residues long. Here the CDR3 reads CASSPTRGDTGELFF.

The V call is TRBV5-1, the J call TRBJ1-5; TCRdb designates TRBD1, a call that cannot be tested without DNA. The CDR3 has 16 amino acids. CDR1 is SGHRS, CDR2 YFSETQ, per germline. CDR3 amino acids: CASSLGSGAGNQPQHF.

The V call is TRBV12-3 or TRBV12-4, the J call TRBJ2-2. This CDR3 has 14 residues. The CDR3 loop reads CATGGISNTGELFF.

This chain connects TRBV10-1 to TRBJ2-1; there is no DNA to check the TCRdb D call of TRBD2. Germline-derived CDR1 and CDR2 are WNHNN and SYGVQD (reference sequence). The CDR3 consists of 14 residues. The CDR3 protein is CASSPVQRRGEQFF.

The V call is TRBV5-1, the J call TRBJ2-2; TCRdb's assignment of TRBD2 cannot be checked, as there is no DNA. CDR1 is SGHRS, CDR2 YFSETQ, per germline. This CDR3 is built from 16 residues. This CDR3 reads CASSLGLAGNTGELFF.

The chain has TRBV7-2 and TRBJ2-5; TCRdb proposes TRBD1, but this gene call is untestable without DNA. This CDR3 region has 15 residues. CDR1 SGHTA and CDR2 FQGNSA come from the germline V gene. Here the CDR3 reads CASSRDPWGRETQYF.

The CDR3 sequence: CSAPEWPLRETQYF. The rearrangement links TRBV20-1 to TRBJ2-5; TCRdb's D call, TRBD2, is unchecked because there is no DNA. This CDR3 contains 14 residues. Germline CDR1 reads DFQATT; CDR2 reads SNEGSKA (reference sequence).

The chain recombines TRBV11-2 with TRBJ2-3; there is no DNA to check the TCRdb D call of TRBD2. The CDR3 consists of 19 residues. The germline gives CDR1 SGHAT, CDR2 FQNNGV. The CDR3 sequence is CASSSGLAGGSGAQDTQYF. Full variable domain (outside the CDR3, taken from reference TRBV11-2 and TRBJ2-3): EAGVAQSPRYKIIEKRQSVAFWCNPISGHATLYWYQQILGQGPKLLIQFQNNGVVDDSQLPKDRFSAERLKGVDSTLKIQPAKLEDSAVYLCASSSGLAGGSGAQDTQYFGPGTRLTVL.

This chain uses TRBV18 with TRBJ2-3; there is no DNA to check the TCRdb D call of TRBD2. This CDR3 is 18 amino acids long. Germline V gene data show CDR1 as KGHSH and CDR2 as LQKENI. The chain's CDR3 is CASSPNSRTRGFTDTQYF.

This chain links TRBV7-2 with TRBJ1-5; the TCRdb D gene call, TRBD1, has no DNA to confirm it. Germline loops: CDR1 SGHTA, CDR2 FQGNSA. This CDR3 comprises 15 residues. CDR3 protein: CASSSQTGLNQPQHF. Combining the CDR3 with reference TRBV7-2 and TRBJ1-5 gives the whole variable domain GAGVSQSPSNKVTEKGKDVELRCDPISGHTALYWYRQSLGQGLEFLIYFQGNSAPDKSGLPSDRFSAERTGGSVSTLTIQRTQQEDSAVYLCASSSQTGLNQPQHFGDGTRLSIL.